This TCR beta chain was sequenced for a study of spatial heterogeneity in lung cancer. About the study: The donors were more than 70 patients with non-small cell lung cancer that was early-stage and untreated. The study sequenced follow-up PBMC samples when they were available, at a median of around 2 years after resection. Within raw reads, each unique TCR and UMI combination appeared on average more than ten times.

This clonotype has more than one count but fewer than ten. Time point described: blood at routine non-recurrence follow-up after resection. No cell sorting; template was whole RNA from tumor, lung tissue or PBMC. All TCR cDNA molecules were individually tagged with a unique molecular identifier. Using its own MiXCR run on the 5' RACE reads, TCRdb lists one record per CDR3 protein. This sample yields around 110,000 distinct CDR3 sequences, of which over 9% are seen a single time; approximately 15% belongs to the top ten. The source was PBMCs, collected at follow-up. The TCR originated in a male donor with early-stage non-small cell lung cancer.

The CDR3 loop reads CSVEPTEAFF. Here the CDR3 DNA reads TGCAGCGTTGAACCCACTGAAGCTTTCTTT. The chain is built from TRBV29-1 and TRBJ1-1; no reliable D call. Germline V gene sequence: CDR1 SQVTM, CDR2 ANQGSEA. V lost 2 bases, J lost 4 bases, and 2 bases lay in between. The CDR3 contains 10 residues.